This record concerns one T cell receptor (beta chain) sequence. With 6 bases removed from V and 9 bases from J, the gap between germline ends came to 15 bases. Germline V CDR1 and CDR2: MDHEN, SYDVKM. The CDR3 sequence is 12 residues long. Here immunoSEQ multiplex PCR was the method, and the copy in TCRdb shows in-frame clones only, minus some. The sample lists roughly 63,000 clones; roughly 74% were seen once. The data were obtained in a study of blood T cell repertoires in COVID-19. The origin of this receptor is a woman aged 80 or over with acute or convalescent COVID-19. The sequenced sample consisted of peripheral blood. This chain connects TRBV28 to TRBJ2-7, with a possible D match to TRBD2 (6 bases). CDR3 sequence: CASSWRVGGQYF. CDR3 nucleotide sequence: TGTGCCAGCAGCTGGAGGGTCGGGGGGCAGTACTTC.